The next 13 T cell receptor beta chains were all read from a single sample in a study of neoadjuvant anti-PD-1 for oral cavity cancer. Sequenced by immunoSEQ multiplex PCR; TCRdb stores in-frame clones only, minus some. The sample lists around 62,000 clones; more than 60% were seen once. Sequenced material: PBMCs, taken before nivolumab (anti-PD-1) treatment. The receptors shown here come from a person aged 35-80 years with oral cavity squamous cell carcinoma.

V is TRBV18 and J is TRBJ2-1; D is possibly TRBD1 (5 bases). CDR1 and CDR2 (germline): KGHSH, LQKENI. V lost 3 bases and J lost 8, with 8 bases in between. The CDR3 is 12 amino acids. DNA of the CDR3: TGTGCCAGCTCACCTTACAGGCATGAGCAGTTCTTC. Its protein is CASSPYRHEQFF.

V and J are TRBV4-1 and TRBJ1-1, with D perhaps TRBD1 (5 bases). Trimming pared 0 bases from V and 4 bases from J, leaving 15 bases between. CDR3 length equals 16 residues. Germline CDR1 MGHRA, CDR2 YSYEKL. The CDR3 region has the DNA TGCGCCAGCAGCCAAGATGGGGGTTCCGGGACCACTGAAGCTTTCTTT. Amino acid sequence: CASSQDGGSGTTEAFF.

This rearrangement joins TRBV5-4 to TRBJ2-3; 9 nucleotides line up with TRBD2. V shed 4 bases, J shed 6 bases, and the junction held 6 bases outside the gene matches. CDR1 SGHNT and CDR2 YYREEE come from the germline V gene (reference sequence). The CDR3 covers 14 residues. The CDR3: CASSQSGGWDTQYF. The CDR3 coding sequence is TGTGCCAGCAGCCAGAGCGGGGGGTGGGATACGCAGTATTTT.

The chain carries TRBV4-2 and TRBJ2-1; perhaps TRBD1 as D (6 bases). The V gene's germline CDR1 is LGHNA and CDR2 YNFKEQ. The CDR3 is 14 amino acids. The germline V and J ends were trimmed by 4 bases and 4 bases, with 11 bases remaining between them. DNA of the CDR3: TGTGCCAGCAGCCCTCGACAGGCGTACAATGAGCAGTTCTTC. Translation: CASSPRQAYNEQFF.

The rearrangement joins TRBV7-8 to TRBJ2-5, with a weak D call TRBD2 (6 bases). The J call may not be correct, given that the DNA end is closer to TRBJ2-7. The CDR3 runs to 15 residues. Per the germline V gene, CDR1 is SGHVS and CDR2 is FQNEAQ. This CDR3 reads CASRVGGTGAYEQYF. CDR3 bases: TGTGCCAGCAGGGTCGGAGGGACGGGCGCCTACGAGCAGTACTTC.

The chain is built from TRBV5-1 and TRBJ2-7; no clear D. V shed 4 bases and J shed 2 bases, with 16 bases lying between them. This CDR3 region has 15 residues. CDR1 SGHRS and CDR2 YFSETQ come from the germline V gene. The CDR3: CASSKGPRPPYEQYF. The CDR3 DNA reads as TGCGCCAGCAGCAAAGGGCCCCGTCCCCCCTACGAGCAGTACTTC.

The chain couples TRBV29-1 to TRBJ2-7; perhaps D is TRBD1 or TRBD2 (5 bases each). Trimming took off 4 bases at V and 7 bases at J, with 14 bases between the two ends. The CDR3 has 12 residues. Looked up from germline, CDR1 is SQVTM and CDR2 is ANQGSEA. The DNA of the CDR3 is TGCAGCGTTGCCCGGGACGGAGGTGAGCAGTACTTC. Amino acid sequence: CSVARDGGEQYF.

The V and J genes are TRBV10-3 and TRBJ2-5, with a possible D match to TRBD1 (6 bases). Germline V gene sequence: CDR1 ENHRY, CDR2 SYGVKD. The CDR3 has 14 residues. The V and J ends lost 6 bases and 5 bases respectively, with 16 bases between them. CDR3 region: CAISLQGKGETQYF. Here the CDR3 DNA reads TGTGCCATCAGCCTACAGGGAAAGGGGGAGACCCAGTACTTC.

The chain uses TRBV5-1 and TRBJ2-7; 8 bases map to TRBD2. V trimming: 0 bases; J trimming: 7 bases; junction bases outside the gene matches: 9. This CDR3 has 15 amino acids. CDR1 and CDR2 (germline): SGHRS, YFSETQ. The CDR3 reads CASSLAVAGSSEQYF. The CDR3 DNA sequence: TGCGCCAGCAGCTTGGCAGTAGCGGGGAGTTCGGAGCAGTACTTC.

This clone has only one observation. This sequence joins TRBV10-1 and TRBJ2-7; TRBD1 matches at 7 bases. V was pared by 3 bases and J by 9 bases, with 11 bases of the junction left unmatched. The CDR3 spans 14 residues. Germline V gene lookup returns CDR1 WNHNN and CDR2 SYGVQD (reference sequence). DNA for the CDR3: TGCGCCAGCAGTGACCTGACAGGGTATGAGGGGCAGTACTTC. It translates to CASSDLTGYEGQYF.

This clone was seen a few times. The CDR3 loop is CASSPTGAGQPQHF. DNA for the CDR3: TGTGCCAGCAGCCCCACGGGGGCTGGCCAGCCCCAGCATTTT. The chain employs TRBV28 and TRBJ1-5; TRBD1 might be the D (6 bases). Germline V gives CDR1 MDHEN, CDR2 SYDVKM. Trimming took 6 bases from V and 7 from J, leaving 16 bases between them. This CDR3 is built from 14 residues.

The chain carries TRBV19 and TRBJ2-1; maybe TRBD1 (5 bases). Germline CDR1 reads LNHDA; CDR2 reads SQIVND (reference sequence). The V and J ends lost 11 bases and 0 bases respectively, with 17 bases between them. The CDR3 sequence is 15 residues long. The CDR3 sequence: CAEGDSSGSYNEQFF. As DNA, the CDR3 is TGTGCCGAAGGGGATTCTTCGGGCTCCTACAATGAGCAGTTCTTC.

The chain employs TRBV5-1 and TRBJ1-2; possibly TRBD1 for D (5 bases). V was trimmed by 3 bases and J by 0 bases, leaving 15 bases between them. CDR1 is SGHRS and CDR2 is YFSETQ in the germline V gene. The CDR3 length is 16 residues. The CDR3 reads CASSSGRALANYGYTF. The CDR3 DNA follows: TGCGCCAGCAGCTCAGGCAGGGCCCTAGCTAACTATGGCTACACCTTC.